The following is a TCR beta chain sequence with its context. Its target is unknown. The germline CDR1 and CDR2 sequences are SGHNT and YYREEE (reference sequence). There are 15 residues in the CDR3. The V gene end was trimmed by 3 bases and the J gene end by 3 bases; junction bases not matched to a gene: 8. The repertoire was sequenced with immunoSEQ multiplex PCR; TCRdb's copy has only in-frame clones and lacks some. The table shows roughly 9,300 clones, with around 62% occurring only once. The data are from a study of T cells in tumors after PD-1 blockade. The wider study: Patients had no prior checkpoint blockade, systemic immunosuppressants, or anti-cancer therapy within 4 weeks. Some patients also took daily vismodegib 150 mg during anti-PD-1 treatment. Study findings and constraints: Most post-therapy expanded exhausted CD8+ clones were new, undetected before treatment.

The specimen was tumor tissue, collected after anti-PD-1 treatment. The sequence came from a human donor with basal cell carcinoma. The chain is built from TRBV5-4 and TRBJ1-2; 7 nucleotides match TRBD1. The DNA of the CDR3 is TGTGCCAGCAGCTCCACAGGGGCGGGGGACTATGGCTACACCTTC. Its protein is CASSSTGAGDYGYTF.